This T cell receptor beta chain was captured by sequencing in a study of CXCR3-negative and CXCR3-positive naive CD8 T cells. The study's findings and limits: In both naive subsets diversity was comparably high, whereas memory CD8+ cells showed much lower diversity. Hydrophobicity was higher for TRB CDR3s found in CXCR3-positive naive cells than in CXCR3-negative naive cells. Fresh PBMCs went into most assays, and CXCR3 expression partly declined after cryopreservation.

CDR3 length: 18 residues. Germline-derived CDR1 and CDR2 are SEHNR and FQNEAQ (reference sequence). About this clonotype: What it binds is not known.

TRB cDNA libraries were made by UMI-labeled 5' RACE. TCRdb reprocessed the 5' RACE reads and stores each CDR3 protein as one record, lacking DNA. The sample's table shows about 150,000 distinct CDR3 sequences. The J gene is TRBJ2-5, the V gene TRBV7-9; TCRdb gives TRBD2 as the D gene, but with no DNA this cannot be confirmed. Sequenced material: naive CXCR3+ CD8+ T cells from blood. Stated subset: CD45RO-CCR7+CD27+CD95- naive CD8+ T cells expressing CXCR3 (TNR3+). The sequence was collected from a human donor in good health. Some clones in this sample may be carry-over from other donors' samples. The CDR3 is CASSTHTSLAGGLETQYF.